Listed here are 5 T cell receptor beta chains from one sample, sequenced in a study of cytomegalovirus exposure and HLA in healthy donors. Amplification used 60 Vbeta primers and 13 Jbeta primers. Generated by immunoSEQ multiplex PCR, the TCRdb table keeps only in-frame clones and is missing some. The sample records around 140,000 clones, 60% to 80% being singletons. Sequenced input: PBMCs. These receptor sequences come from a female donor in good health and CMV-seronegative.

This chain links TRBV27 with TRBJ1-3; D gene uncertain. Germline V gene sequence: CDR1 MNHEY, CDR2 SMNVEV (reference sequence). This CDR3 region has 16 residues. V lost 5 bases and J lost 8, with 22 bases in between. CDR3 nucleotide sequence: TGTGCCAGCAGTACCTCTGGTTGGGCCGCTTATGACACCATATATTTT. This codes for CASSTSGWAAYDTIYF.

The chain uses TRBV13 and TRBJ2-7; 10 nucleotides line up with TRBD2. The CDR3 extends over 17 amino acids. Germline V gene data show CDR1 as PRHDT and CDR2 as FYEKMQ (reference sequence). Trimming took 3 bases from V and 2 from J; bases not matched to a gene: 10. The DNA for the CDR3 is TGTGCCAGCAGCTTTGTAGCTAGCGGGGGCACGACCTACGAGCAGTACTTC. The encoded protein is CASSFVASGGTTYEQYF.

The chain employs TRBV27 and TRBJ2-1; D ambiguous. The CDR3 spans 15 residues. CDR1 MNHEY and CDR2 SMNVEV come from the germline V gene (reference sequence). V gave up 5 bases and J gave up 9 bases, with 20 bases separating them. CDR3 region: CASSQYPSPNAEQFF. In nucleotides, the CDR3 is TGTGCCAGCAGTCAGTACCCCTCTCCAAACGCTGAGCAGTTCTTC.

The gene calls are TRBV4-1 and TRBJ1-6; D is possibly TRBD1 (6 bases). The CDR3 spans 16 residues. Germline V lookup: CDR1 MGHRA, CDR2 YSYEKL. Trimming cost V 0 bases and J 7 bases, with 13 bases left between them. In DNA, the CDR3 is TGCGCCAGCAGCCAAGATCATTGGCAGGGGAATTCACCCCTCCACTTT. This codes for CASSQDHWQGNSPLHF.

This clone appeared once. The chain has TRBV19 and TRBJ2-7; 7 nucleotides match TRBD1. Germline V gives CDR1 LNHDA, CDR2 SQIVND (reference sequence). Trimming at V came to 3 bases and at J to 0 bases, leaving 8 bases not matched to a gene. The CDR3 sequence is 16 residues long. CDR3: CASSIGTAALSYEQYF. CDR3 DNA: TGTGCCAGTAGTATCGGGACAGCTGCCCTCTCCTACGAGCAGTACTTC.